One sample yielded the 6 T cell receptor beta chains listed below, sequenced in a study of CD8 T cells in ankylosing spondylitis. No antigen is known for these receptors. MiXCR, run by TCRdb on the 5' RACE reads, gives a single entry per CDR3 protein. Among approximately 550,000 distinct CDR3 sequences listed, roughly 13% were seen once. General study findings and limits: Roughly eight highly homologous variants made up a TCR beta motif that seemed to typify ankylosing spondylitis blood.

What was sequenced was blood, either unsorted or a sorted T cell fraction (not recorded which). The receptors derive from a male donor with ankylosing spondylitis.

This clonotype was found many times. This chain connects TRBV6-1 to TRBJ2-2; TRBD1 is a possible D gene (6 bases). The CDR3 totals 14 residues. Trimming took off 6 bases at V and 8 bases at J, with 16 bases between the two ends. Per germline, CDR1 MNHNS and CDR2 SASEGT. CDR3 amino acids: CASRMQGLSGELFF. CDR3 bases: TGTGCCAGCAGGATGCAGGGGTTATCGGGGGAGCTGTTTTTT.

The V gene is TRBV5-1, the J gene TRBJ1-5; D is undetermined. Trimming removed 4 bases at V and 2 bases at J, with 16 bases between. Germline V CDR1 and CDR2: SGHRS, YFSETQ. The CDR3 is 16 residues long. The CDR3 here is CASSPDPTRGNQPQHF. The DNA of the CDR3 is TGCGCCAGCAGCCCCGACCCAACCCGGGGCAATCAGCCCCAGCATTTT.

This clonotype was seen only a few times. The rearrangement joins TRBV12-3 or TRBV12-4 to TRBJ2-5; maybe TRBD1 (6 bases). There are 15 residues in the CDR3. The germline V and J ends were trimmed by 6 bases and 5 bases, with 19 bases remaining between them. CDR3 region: CASRPGQGPRETQYF. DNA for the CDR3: TGTGCCAGCAGACCGGGACAAGGCCCCAGGGAGACCCAGTACTTC.

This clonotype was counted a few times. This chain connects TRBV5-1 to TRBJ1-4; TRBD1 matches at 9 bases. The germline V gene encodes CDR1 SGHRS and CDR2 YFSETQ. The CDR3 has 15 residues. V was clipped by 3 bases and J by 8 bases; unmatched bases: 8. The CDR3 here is CASSWLGDRDEKLFF. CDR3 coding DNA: TGCGCCAGCAGCTGGCTAGGGGACAGGGACGAAAAACTGTTTTTT.

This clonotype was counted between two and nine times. Written as DNA, the CDR3 is TGCGCCAGCAGCTTGGACAGGGGGCCGCAGTTCTTC. Its translation is CASSLDRGPQFF. This chain connects TRBV5-1 to TRBJ2-1; 9 nucleotides align to TRBD1. The germline CDR1 and CDR2 sequences are SGHRS and YFSETQ. CDR3 length: 12 residues. The V segment lost 0 bases and the J segment 12 bases; nucleotides outside the gene matches: 1.

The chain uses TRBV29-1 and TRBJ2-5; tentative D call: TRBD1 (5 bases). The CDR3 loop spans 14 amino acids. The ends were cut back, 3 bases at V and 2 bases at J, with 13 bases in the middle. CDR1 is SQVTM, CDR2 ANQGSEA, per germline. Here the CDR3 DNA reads TGCAGCGTTGACGTAGCAGGGCGGCAAGAGACCCAGTACTTC. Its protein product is CSVDVAGRQETQYF.